Listed here are 10 T cell receptor beta chains from one sample, sequenced in a study of T cells after yellow fever vaccination. TCRdb reprocessed the 5' RACE reads via MiXCR and lists one record per CDR3 protein. The table lists about 360,000 distinct CDR3 sequences, roughly 6.1% of them singletons. The sample consisted of PBMCs, taken 5 days after the yellow fever booster vaccination. The source is a man aged 30-40 years who received the YFV17D yellow fever vaccine.

In this sample, this clonotype turned up many times. The rearrangement uses TRBV12-3 or TRBV12-4 and TRBJ2-7; D possibly uses TRBD1 or TRBD2 (5 bases each). This CDR3 is 15 amino acids long. Between the trimmed V and J ends, which lost 3 bases and 0 bases, there was a span of 12 bases. The CDR3 reads CASSFWQGVSYEQYF. For the CDR3, the DNA is TGTGCCAGCAGTTTTTGGCAGGGAGTCTCCTACGAGCAGTACTTC.

The rearrangement uses TRBV9 and TRBJ2-1, with 9 bases identical to TRBD2. Losses at the gene ends were 0 bases for V and 10 bases for J; bases not matched to a gene: 8. This CDR3 spans 15 amino acids. Germline CDR1 and CDR2: SGDLS and YYNGEE. CDR3 loop: CASSVGAGGHLEQFF. DNA for the CDR3: TGTGCCAGCAGCGTAGGAGCGGGAGGACACTTAGAGCAGTTCTTC.

This clonotype was counted only a few times. The V and J genes are TRBV3-1 and TRBJ2-4; D possibly corresponds to TRBD2 (5 bases). Germline assignment: CDR1 LGHDT and CDR2 YNNKEL (reference sequence). CDR3 length equals 16 residues. The V end was cut by 0 bases, the J end by 9 bases, with 18 bases between. The DNA of the CDR3 is TGTGCCAGCAGCCAAGAAGTATCGGGGTCAGGAGGCATTCAGTACTTC. Translated: CASSQEVSGSGGIQYF.

This clonotype has a count of ten or more. The CDR3 DNA is TGTGCCAGCAGCTTAGCCAGGGGCTCCCCCTACGAGCAGTACTTC. This encodes CASSLARGSPYEQYF. The chain carries TRBV7-6 and TRBJ2-7; weak D call: TRBD1 (6 bases). The germline V gene encodes CDR1 SGHVS and CDR2 FNYEAQ. The CDR3 runs to 15 residues. The V end was cut by 0 bases, the J end by 2 bases, with 11 bases between.

On this clonotype: Relative to the germline gene, one junction end is altered; a read error may explain this. The chain recombines TRBV20-1 with TRBJ2-3; D is possibly TRBD2 (5 bases). Germline loops: CDR1 DFQATT, CDR2 SNEGSKA (reference sequence). The CDR3 is 14 amino acids. The CDR3 DNA is TGCTGTGCTAGCCCCCGGTTGGGCACAGATACGCAGTATTTT. Translating it yields CCASPRLGTDTQYF.

In its sample, this clonotype was seen a few times. The genes are TRBV5-4 and TRBJ1-1; a weak D match, TRBD1 (5 bases). The CDR3 extends over 14 amino acids. V was trimmed by 1 base and J by 5 bases, leaving 12 bases between them. The V gene's germline CDR1 is SGHNT and CDR2 YYREEE (reference sequence). The CDR3: CASSLWGSGTEAFF. CDR3 bases: TGTGCCAGCAGCTTGTGGGGGTCTGGGACTGAAGCTTTCTTT. The variable domain in full, with the rest retrieved from reference TRBV5-4 and TRBJ1-1, is ETGVTQSPTHLIKTRGQQVTLRCSSQSGHNTVSWYQQALGQGPQFIFQYYREEENGRGNFPPRFSGLQFPNYSSELNVNALELDDSALYLCASSLWGSGTEAFFGQGTRLTVV.

This clonotype appeared many times. The genes are TRBV5-6 and TRBJ2-1, with 8 bases identical to TRBD2. V lost 4 bases to trimming and J lost 8 bases; unmatched junction nucleotides: 23. Germline CDR1 is SGHDT and CDR2 is YYEEEE. The CDR3 has 19 residues. This chain's CDR3 is CASSTQKGWLGTRAHEQFF. CDR3 nucleotides: TGTGCCAGCAGCACGCAGAAGGGGTGGCTCGGGACTAGAGCCCATGAGCAGTTCTTC.

This clonotype has more than one count but fewer than ten. The chain carries TRBV7-2 and TRBJ2-7, with 9 bases identical to TRBD2. This CDR3 spans 15 amino acids. The J segment lost 7 bases and the V segment lost 1 base, leaving 8 bases of the junction unmatched. CDR1 is SGHTA and CDR2 is FQGNSA in the germline V gene. CDR3 region: CASSLDGGRAREQYF. The CDR3 bases are TGTGCCAGCAGCTTAGACGGCGGGAGGGCCCGGGAGCAGTACTTC.

The chain employs TRBV19 and TRBJ2-6; no firm D call. Germline V gene sequence: CDR1 LNHDA, CDR2 SQIVND (reference sequence). CDR3 length equals 15 residues. V lost 4 bases and J 4 bases, leaving 11 bases between the germline ends. CDR3 in amino acids: CASSTLGGGANVLTF. The CDR3 nucleotides read TGTGCCAGTAGTACACTCGGTGGGGGGGCCAACGTCCTGACTTTC.

This clonotype has ten or more counts. The gene calls are TRBV28 and TRBJ2-3, with 10 bases aligning to TRBD2. The CDR3 sequence is 12 residues long. The trim removed 5 bases at V and 8 bases at J, leaving 1 base unmatched. Germline V gives CDR1 MDHEN, CDR2 SYDVKM. The CDR3, as DNA: TGTGCCAGCAGTGGACTAGCGGCTACGCAGTATTTT. This gives the protein CASSGLAATQYF.